Listed below are T cell receptor beta chains from one sample, sequenced in a study of T cells after yellow fever vaccination. One entry per CDR3 protein results from TCRdb running MiXCR on the 5' RACE reads. This sample has around 46,000 distinct CDR3 sequences, with 6% to 8% found just once. This sample comprised CD8+ T cells sorted from PBMCs, obtained around 15 days after the first yellow fever vaccination. The receptors stem from a man aged 18-30 years who received the YFV17D yellow fever vaccine. Each CDR3 is given with its conserved first and last residue. The D gene is left open where the match is weak. Not every row has a clone size; where given, it reads once, few, many or a size class.

J gene: TRBJ2-3
V gene: TRBV12-3/TRBV12-4
clone size: many
D gene: -
CDR3 DNA: TGTGCCAGCAGCTATGGGGATACGCAGTATTTT
CDR3 protein: CASSYGDTQYF

J gene: TRBJ1-1
V gene: TRBV5-1
clone size: many
D gene: -
CDR3 DNA: TGCGCCAGCAGCTTGGCGTACCTGAACACTGAAGCTTTCTTT
CDR3 protein: CASSLAYLNTEAFF

J gene: TRBJ1-2
V gene: TRBV5-1
clone size: few
D gene: -
CDR3 DNA: TGCGCCAGCGGACCTCCGGGGAGGCTCGTTGGCTACACCTTC
CDR3 protein: CASGPPGRLVGYTF

J gene: TRBJ2-1
V gene: TRBV4-1
clone size: many
D gene: -
CDR3 DNA: TGCGCCAGCAGCCAAGTTCAGAGCGATGAGCAGTTCTTC
CDR3 protein: CASSQVQSDEQFF

J gene: TRBJ2-1
V gene: TRBV7-3
clone size: many
D gene: -
CDR3 DNA: TGTGCCAGCAGCCCCTTGTTTGGACCTTACAATGAGCAGTTCTTC
CDR3 protein: CASSPLFGPYNEQFF

J gene: TRBJ1-4
V gene: TRBV7-7
clone size: many
D gene: -
CDR3 DNA: TGTGCTAGCAGCCAAGGGCCTGTGGAAAGTGAAAAACTGTTTTTT
CDR3 protein: CASSQGPVESEKLFF

J gene: TRBJ1-1
V gene: TRBV5-5
clone size: many
D gene: -
CDR3 DNA: TGTGCCAGCAGCTCTCAGGGAACTGAAGCTTTCTTT
CDR3 protein: CASSSQGTEAFF

J gene: TRBJ2-2
V gene: TRBV2
clone size: -
D gene: TRBD1
CDR3 DNA: TGTGCCAGCTTCGCCCCGGGACAGGGACCCGGGGAGCTGTTTTTT
CDR3 protein: CASFAPGQGPGELFF

J gene: TRBJ2-1
V gene: TRBV4-3
clone size: many
D gene: -
CDR3 DNA: TGCGCCAGCAGCTGGCGGGGAACCCCGTACAATGAGCAGTTCTTC
CDR3 protein: CASSWRGTPYNEQFF

J gene: TRBJ2-1
V gene: TRBV12-3/TRBV12-4
clone size: many
D gene: TRBD1
CDR3 DNA: TGTGCCAGCAGGACCGGGACAGGGTTCGATGAGCAGTTCTTC
CDR3 protein: CASRTGTGFDEQFF

J gene: TRBJ2-1
V gene: TRBV7-2
clone size: many
D gene: -
CDR3 DNA: TGTGCCAGCAGCTTCGGACGTGTGGAGCAGTTCTTC
CDR3 protein: CASSFGRVEQFF

J gene: TRBJ2-7
V gene: TRBV4-3
clone size: many
D gene: TRBD2
CDR3 DNA: TGCGCCAGCAGCCAAGGGAGCGGGGCAGGGTACGAGCAGTACTTC
CDR3 protein: CASSQGSGAGYEQYF

J gene: TRBJ1-4
V gene: TRBV5-1
clone size: many
D gene: TRBD1
CDR3 DNA: TGCGCCAGCAGCCTCGGGACAGGGGACGAAAAACTGTTTTTT
CDR3 protein: CASSLGTGDEKLFF

J gene: TRBJ2-5
V gene: TRBV5-1
clone size: many
D gene: -
CDR3 DNA: TGCGCCAGCAGCTTTAACGGAGGGATCGGTGAGACCCAGTACTTC
CDR3 protein: CASSFNGGIGETQYF

J gene: TRBJ1-2
V gene: TRBV7-9
clone size: many
D gene: -
CDR3 DNA: TGTGCCAGCAGCGCTGTTACGGACTATGGCTACACCTTC
CDR3 protein: CASSAVTDYGYTF

J gene: TRBJ2-1
V gene: TRBV15
clone size: many
D gene: -
CDR3 DNA: TGTGCCACCAGCAGAGCCCTCGGACGCAATGAGCAGTTCTTC
CDR3 protein: CATSRALGRNEQFF

J gene: TRBJ1-3
V gene: TRBV29-1
clone size: few
D gene: TRBD1
CDR3 DNA: TGCAGCGTCGTAGGGGACAGCCACTCTGGAAACACCATATATTTT
CDR3 protein: CSVVGDSHSGNTIYF

J gene: TRBJ1-5
V gene: TRBV2
clone size: -
D gene: -
CDR3 DNA: TGTGCCAGCAGTGAAGGCTCACATAGCAATCAGCCCCAGCATTTT
CDR3 protein: CASSEGSHSNQPQHF

J gene: TRBJ1-4
V gene: TRBV27
clone size: few
D gene: -
CDR3 DNA: TGTGCCAGCAGCCACCGGGGGCCCCCAACTAATGAAAAACTGTTTTTT
CDR3 protein: CASSHRGPPTNEKLFF

J gene: TRBJ2-7
V gene: TRBV7-9
clone size: few
D gene: -
CDR3 DNA: TGTGCCAGCAGCTTAGGAGGACAGAGCTCCTACGAGCAGTACTTC
CDR3 protein: CASSLGGQSSYEQYF

J gene: TRBJ1-6
V gene: TRBV4-3
clone size: many
D gene: -
CDR3 DNA: TGCGCCAGCAGCCAAGATCGGGAGGCGTTCAGCGATTCACCCCTCCACTTT
CDR3 protein: CASSQDREAFSDSPLHF

J gene: TRBJ1-5
V gene: TRBV12-3/TRBV12-4
clone size: many
D gene: TRBD1
CDR3 DNA: TGTGCCAGCAGTAGGACAGGGACACGACAGCCCCAGCATTTT
CDR3 protein: CASSRTGTRQPQHF

J gene: TRBJ2-1
V gene: TRBV7-2
clone size: -
D gene: -
CDR3 DNA: TGTGCCAGCGGCTCTGATCCCTCCTCCTACAATGAGCAGTTCTTC
CDR3 protein: CASGSDPSSYNEQFF

J gene: TRBJ2-3
V gene: TRBV4-2
clone size: few
D gene: TRBD2
CDR3 DNA: TGTGCCAGCAGCCAAGCTCATATTCTAGCGGACGACACAGATACGCAGTATTTT
CDR3 protein: CASSQAHILADDTDTQYF

J gene: TRBJ2-1
V gene: TRBV20-1
clone size: many
D gene: -
CDR3 DNA: TGCAGGGCAGGGGAGCCCGCCGGCTACAATGAGCAGTTCTTC
CDR3 protein: CRAGEPAGYNEQFF

J gene: TRBJ2-2
V gene: TRBV11-2
clone size: many
D gene: -
CDR3 DNA: TGTGCCAGCAGCCCCACAGCGGCGAACACCGGGGAGCTGTTTTTT
CDR3 protein: CASSPTAANTGELFF

J gene: TRBJ2-3
V gene: TRBV18
clone size: many
D gene: TRBD1
CDR3 DNA: TGTGCCAGCTCAGCGACAGGGAGTGAGACAGATACGCAGTATTTT
CDR3 protein: CASSATGSETDTQYF

J gene: TRBJ1-1
V gene: TRBV9
clone size: many
D gene: -
CDR3 DNA: TGTGCCAGCAGCGTAGCTGTGAACACTGAAGCTTTCTTT
CDR3 protein: CASSVAVNTEAFF

J gene: TRBJ2-1
V gene: TRBV6-2/TRBV6-3
clone size: many
D gene: -
CDR3 DNA: TGTGCCAGCAGTTACTCCGACAGAAATGAGCAGTTCTTC
CDR3 protein: CASSYSDRNEQFF

J gene: TRBJ2-1
V gene: TRBV29-1
clone size: many
D gene: TRBD2
CDR3 DNA: TGCAGCGTAGATCCGGGACTAGGAGAGAATGAGCAGTTCTTC
CDR3 protein: CSVDPGLGENEQFF

J gene: TRBJ2-1
V gene: TRBV29-1
clone size: -
D gene: -
CDR3 DNA: TGCAGCATTGAGGACGCGGGGGCCGATGGCTCAGATGAGCAGTTCTTC
CDR3 protein: CSIEDAGADGSDEQFF